The 23 T cell receptor beta chains presented below share a single source sample, sequenced in a study of T cells in localized non-small cell lung cancer. Assay used: immunoSEQ multiplex PCR; TCRdb lists only in-frame clones, some missing. The table has tens of thousands of clones, over 75% seen once. The source material was peripheral blood, sampled before any cancer treatment. The receptors were sampled from a female donor at least 60 years old with stage I lung adenocarcinoma.

This sequence joins TRBV29-1 and TRBJ2-7; weak D call: TRBD1 (5 bases). Germline V gene sequence: CDR1 SQVTM, CDR2 ANQGSEA. The CDR3 is 15 residues long. V was trimmed by 4 bases and J by 2 bases, leaving 18 bases between them. As DNA, the CDR3 is TGCAGCGTTGTAGGGGCAGGACGAAGAGCCTACGAGCAGTACTTC. It yields the protein CSVVGAGRRAYEQYF.

The V and J genes are TRBV2 and TRBJ1-4; TRBD1 agrees at 8 bases. CDR1 and CDR2 (germline): SNHLY, FYNNEI. Germline trimming cut 6 bases from V and 6 bases from J; bases unmatched to any gene: 6. The CDR3 contains 14 residues. CDR3 loop: CASRETGGYEKLFF. The CDR3 nucleotides read TGTGCCAGCAGAGAAACAGGGGGTTATGAAAAACTGTTTTTT.

The rearrangement uses TRBV6-1 and TRBJ2-5; tentative D call: TRBD1 (5 bases). Trimming took 7 bases from V and 2 from J, leaving 17 bases between them. Germline V gene sequence: CDR1 MNHNS, CDR2 SASEGT. CDR3 length: 15 amino acids. CDR3 DNA sequence: TGTGCCAGCACCCCACAGGCGAGGTTTCAAGAGACCCAGTACTTC. Protein: CASTPQARFQETQYF.

The gene calls are TRBV5-1 and TRBJ1-4; D ambiguous. The CDR3 spans 15 residues. The germline gives CDR1 SGHRS, CDR2 YFSETQ. V dropped 4 bases and J dropped 8 bases, with 18 bases sitting between them. CDR3 amino acids: CASSKDGAILEKLFF. DNA of the CDR3: TGCGCCAGCAGCAAGGACGGAGCCATTTTGGAAAAACTGTTTTTT.

V is TRBV13 and J is TRBJ1-1; D is undetermined. Trimming stripped 5 bases from V and 4 bases from J, with 11 bases between. The CDR3 length is 13 residues. The V gene's germline CDR1 is PRHDT and CDR2 FYEKMQ (reference sequence). The CDR3, as DNA: TGTGCCAGCAGCCCGGATGAGGGCACTGAAGCTTTCTTT. Its protein is CASSPDEGTEAFF.

The genes are TRBV28 and TRBJ2-7; the D gene could be TRBD1 or TRBD2 (5 bases each). CDR1 MDHEN and CDR2 SYDVKM come from the germline V gene. With 4 bases removed from V and 3 bases from J, the gap between germline ends came to 10 bases. The length of the CDR3 is 13 residues. CDR3 coding DNA: TGTGCCAGCAGTTGGGGGTTCCTCTACGAGCAGTACTTC. This gives the protein CASSWGFLYEQYF.

This clone was counted a single time. V gene TRBV4-3 combines with J gene TRBJ1-1; D is undetermined. Trimming removed 0 bases from V and 1 base from J, with 9 bases in between. Germline CDR1 reads LGHNA; CDR2 reads YSLEER. CDR3 length: 15 amino acids. CDR3 amino acids: CASSQDWGGNTEAFF. CDR3 nucleotide sequence: TGCGCCAGCAGCCAAGATTGGGGAGGGAACACTGAAGCTTTCTTT.

The chain couples TRBV6-5 to TRBJ2-7; D perhaps matches TRBD1 (6 bases). V dropped 5 bases and J dropped 2 bases, with 7 bases sitting between them. The CDR3 is made up of 12 amino acids. The germline V gene encodes CDR1 MNHEY and CDR2 SVGAGI. The chain's CDR3 is CASSRGTYEQYF. In DNA form, the CDR3 reads TGTGCCAGCAGTAGGGGGACCTACGAGCAGTACTTC.

To note about this clone: The same CDR3 can be traced to other DNA sequences in this sample. This sequence joins TRBV5-1 and TRBJ2-7; D gene ambiguous. The ends were cut back, 0 bases at V and 7 bases at J, with 11 bases in the middle. The length of the CDR3 is 13 residues. Germline values: CDR1 SGHRS, CDR2 YFSETQ. The CDR3 loop is CASSLGVGGEQYF. The CDR3 coding sequence is TGCGCCAGCAGCTTGGGGGTAGGTGGGGAGCAGTACTTC.

The chain joins TRBV30 to TRBJ1-5; no reliable D call. CDR3 length: 16 residues. The V gene's germline CDR1 is GTSNPN and CDR2 SVGIG (reference sequence). V was clipped by 1 base and J by 0 bases, with 13 bases between them. The CDR3 nucleotides are TGTGCCTGGAGTGCTGCAGGATCATATAGCAATCAGCCCCAGCATTTT. Encoded protein: CAWSAAGSYSNQPQHF. Using reference TRBV30 and TRBJ1-5 for the parts outside the CDR3, the full variable domain is SQTIHQWPATLVQPVGSPLSLECTVEGTSNPNLYWYRQAAGRGLQLLFYSVGIGQISSEVPQNLSASRPQDRQFILSSKKLLLSDSGFYLCAWSAAGSYSNQPQHFGDGTRLSIL.

The chain joins TRBV7-6 to TRBJ1-4; TRBD1 matches at 9 bases. Trimming took 0 bases from V and 12 from J; bases not matched to a gene: 5. Germline CDR1 is SGHVS and CDR2 is FNYEAQ. There are 14 residues in the CDR3. CDR3 DNA sequence: TGTGCCAGCAGCTTAGCGGGGGGACAGGGCGAACTGTTTTTT. Translated, it gives CASSLAGGQGELFF.

V gene TRBV2 combines with J gene TRBJ2-1; D unresolved. V lost 1 base and J lost 12, with 13 bases in between. The length of the CDR3 is 13 residues. Germline V gene data show CDR1 as SNHLY and CDR2 as FYNNEI. The CDR3 region is CASSEDLAGRQFF. The DNA for the CDR3 is TGTGCCAGCAGTGAAGATCTGGCAGGCAGGCAGTTCTTC.

This clone appeared a single time. The chain employs TRBV12-5 and TRBJ2-1; D is unresolved. The CDR3 has 13 amino acids. V lost 1 base, J lost 6 bases, and 7 bases lay in between. Germline CDR1 and CDR2: LGHNT and FRNRAP. Written as DNA, the CDR3 is TGTGCTAGTGGTTTGGCCCCGCCCAATGAGCAGTTCTTC. Encoded protein: CASGLAPPNEQFF. The full variable domain, completed using reference TRBV12-5 and TRBJ2-1, is DARVTQTPRHKVTEMGQEVTMRCQPILGHNTVFWYRQTMMQGLELLAYFRNRAPLDDSGMPKDRFSAEMPDATLATLKIQPSEPRDSAVYFCASGLAPPNEQFFGPGTRLTVL.

The chain recombines TRBV4-3 with TRBJ1-2, with D hard to call. Trimming took off 1 base at V and 0 bases at J, with 12 bases between the two ends. This CDR3 spans 16 amino acids. CDR1 is LGHNA, CDR2 YSLEER, per germline. CDR3 nucleotide sequence: TGCGCCAGCAGCCAAGTAGCGGGGAGGGCTAACTATGGCTACACCTTC. It translates to CASSQVAGRANYGYTF.

The rearrangement joins TRBV7-9 to TRBJ2-1, with unresolved D. The V end lost 1 base, the J end lost 4 bases, and 5 bases lay between the germline ends. Germline CDR1 is SEHNR and CDR2 is FQNEAQ (reference sequence). The CDR3 runs 13 residues. CDR3 coding DNA: TGTGCCAGCAGCTTAGGGAGTTACAATGAGCAGTTCTTC. It specifies CASSLGSYNEQFF.

The genes are TRBV19 and TRBJ1-2; D uncertain. The CDR3 is 13 amino acids. Trimming took 6 bases from V and 3 from J, leaving 11 bases between them. Germline CDR1 LNHDA, CDR2 SQIVND (reference sequence). The CDR3 nucleotides read TGTGCCAGTAGCCCCGACCTGGACTATGGCTACACCTTC. Protein sequence: CASSPDLDYGYTF. Full variable domain (missing parts from reference TRBV19 and TRBJ1-2): DGGITQSPKYLFRKEGQNVTLSCEQNLNHDAMYWYRQDPGQGLRLIYYSQIVNDFQKGDIAEGYSVSREKKESFPLTVTSAQKNPTAFYLCASSPDLDYGYTFGSGTRLTVV.

V usage is TRBV7-8 and J usage is TRBJ1-4; D possibly corresponds to TRBD1 (6 bases). The CDR3 extends over 13 amino acids. Germline assignment: CDR1 SGHVS and CDR2 FQNEAQ. V was shortened by 1 base and J by 11 bases, with 11 bases between the two germline ends. This CDR3 reads CASSLDGGAKLFF. In DNA form, the CDR3 reads TGTGCCAGCAGCTTAGATGGGGGGGCGAAACTGTTTTTT.

The rearrangement links TRBV11-1 to TRBJ1-2, with 7 bases matching TRBD1. Trimming took 5 bases from V and 7 from J; bases not matched to a gene: 7. This CDR3 is built from 13 residues. Germline V gives CDR1 SGHAT, CDR2 FQDESV (reference sequence). The CDR3 bases are TGTGCCAGCAGCCCGACAGGGTTGGGTGGCTACACCTTC. This sequence encodes CASSPTGLGGYTF.

The rearrangement joins TRBV4-3 to TRBJ2-7; D possibly corresponds to TRBD1 (5 bases). The CDR3 is made up of 14 amino acids. The germline CDR1 and CDR2 sequences are LGHNA and YSLEER. V was clipped by 0 bases and J by 7 bases, with 13 bases between them. CDR3 sequence: CASSQDNRPGEQYF. The CDR3 DNA reads as TGCGCCAGCAGCCAAGATAACAGGCCTGGGGAGCAGTACTTC.

As DNA, the CDR3 is TGTGCCAGCAGCCCCCAGACAGGAGCAAACACCGGGGAGCTGTTTTTT. Translation: CASSPQTGANTGELFF. The chain links TRBV7-3 to TRBJ2-2; D possibly corresponds to TRBD1 (6 bases). Germline-derived CDR1 and CDR2 are SGHTA and FQGTGA. This CDR3 contains 16 residues. Trimming stripped 5 bases from V and 2 bases from J, with 15 bases between.

The V call is TRBV7-2, the J call TRBJ1-2; perhaps TRBD1 as D (6 bases). V was pared by 2 bases and J by 1 base, with 11 bases between. This CDR3 comprises 15 residues. Germline lookup yields CDR1 SGHTA and CDR2 FQGNSA. CDR3 amino acids: CASSLPGGVNYGYTF. DNA for the CDR3: TGTGCCAGCAGCTTACCCGGGGGCGTTAACTATGGCTACACCTTC.

The chain couples TRBV7-3 to TRBJ2-7, with 11 positions matching TRBD1. There are 17 residues in the CDR3. V lost 10 bases to trimming and J lost 2 bases; unmatched junction nucleotides: 16. The germline V gene has CDR1 SGHTA and CDR2 FQGTGA. CDR3 sequence reads: CATTVGSGTGGTYEQYF. The CDR3, as DNA: TGTGCCACCACCGTTGGGTCCGGGACAGGGGGGACCTACGAGCAGTACTTC.

The V call is TRBV27, the J call TRBJ2-1; TRBD2 matches 10 bases. Trimming took 6 bases from V and 0 from J; bases not matched to a gene: 17. The CDR3 covers 20 residues. Germline V gives CDR1 MNHEY, CDR2 SMNVEV (reference sequence). In nucleotides, the CDR3 is TGTGCCAGCAGAACAGGGGCTAGCGGGGGCTCCCGGAGCTCCTACAATGAGCAGTTCTTC. This sequence encodes CASRTGASGGSRSSYNEQFF.